This TCR beta chain was identified in a study of graft-versus-host responses after intestinal transplantation. Points on this clone: Its specificity is unknown.

The method was immunoSEQ multiplex PCR; TCRdb's version includes in-frame clones alone and lacks a portion of them. This table holds tens of thousands of clones, approximately 94% found once. This sample comprised unstimulated CD4+ T cells sorted from spleen or lymph node cells, obtained before transplant. The receptor was isolated from a human donor who was the organ donor for an intestinal transplant.

For the CDR3, the DNA is TGTGCCAGCAGCTCAGGGGCTAGCGGGGGGAACGATCAAGAGACCCAGTACTTC. This codes for CASSSGASGGNDQETQYF. The chain couples TRBV9 to TRBJ2-5; 11 positions match TRBD2. Losses at the gene ends were 4 bases for V and 2 bases for J; bases not matched to a gene: 13. CDR3 length: 18 amino acids. The germline V gene encodes CDR1 SGDLS and CDR2 YYNGEE.